Below are 17 T cell receptor beta chains sequenced from a single sample in a study of blood T cell repertoires in COVID-19. The data were produced by immunoSEQ multiplex PCR, yet TCRdb's version contains in-frame clones alone and is incomplete. Here the sample spans some 150,000 clones, roughly 80% being singletons. Sequencing used peripheral blood. Receptors originate from a human donor in a cohort sampled during active COVID-19.

The chain combines TRBV6-5 with TRBJ2-3; TRBD2 might be the D (7 bases). The length of the CDR3 is 14 residues. With 4 bases removed from V and 6 bases from J, the gap between germline ends came to 14 bases. Germline V gives CDR1 MNHEY, CDR2 SVGAGI. CDR3 nucleotides: TGTGCCAGCAGTTTTGGGGGGGCAGCCGATACGCAGTATTTT. Amino acids: CASSFGGAADTQYF.

The chain is built from TRBV5-1 and TRBJ1-1; the D is unclear. Germline V gene data show CDR1 as SGHRS and CDR2 as YFSETQ. Trimming took off 7 bases at V and 1 base at J, with 14 bases between the two ends. The CDR3 is made up of 14 amino acids. CDR3 coding DNA: TGCGCCAGCTCCCTCGAGCAGGCGAACACTGAAGCTTTCTTT. Amino acids: CASSLEQANTEAFF.

The chain carries TRBV7-3 and TRBJ1-1; tentative D call: TRBD1 (5 bases). V gave up 1 base and J gave up 4 bases, with 7 bases separating them. The CDR3 length is 13 residues. Germline V gene lookup returns CDR1 SGHTA and CDR2 FQGTGA. This CDR3 is CASSLIGGTEAFF. The CDR3 nucleotides are TGTGCCAGCAGCTTAATCGGGGGCACTGAAGCTTTCTTT.

V is TRBV11-2 and J is TRBJ2-1, with 11 bases that match TRBD2. The CDR3 consists of 16 residues. Germline V gene lookup returns CDR1 SGHAT and CDR2 FQNNGV. V was pared by 3 bases and J by 3 bases, with 4 bases of the junction left unmatched. For the CDR3, the DNA is TGTGCCAGCAGCTTTATTAGCGGGGGGGGCTACAATGAGCAGTTCTTC. It yields the protein CASSFISGGGYNEQFF.

This clone was detected once. The rearrangement links TRBV6-5 to TRBJ2-5; TRBD1 matches 7 bases. CDR3 length: 14 residues. Germline lookup yields CDR1 MNHEY and CDR2 SVGAGI. J was trimmed by 5 bases and V by 6 bases; bases with no gene match: 9. CDR3 amino acids: CASSLGGAEETQYF. The CDR3 DNA is TGTGCCAGCAGCCTAGGGGGCGCGGAGGAGACCCAGTACTTC.

The chain couples TRBV25-1 to TRBJ1-4, with D possibly TRBD1 on 6 matching bases. Germline V gives CDR1 MGHDK, CDR2 SYGVNS. This CDR3 spans 16 amino acids. V was trimmed by 8 bases and J by 2 bases, leaving 18 bases between them. CDR3 bases: TGTGCCAGCCTCGGGGAGGGGGGATGGACTAATGAAAAACTGTTTTTT. Translated, it gives CASLGEGGWTNEKLFF.

The J gene is TRBJ2-2, the V gene TRBV7-9, with unresolved D. CDR3 length: 14 residues. V was clipped by 5 bases and J by 11 bases, with 18 bases between them. CDR1 is SEHNR and CDR2 is FQNEAQ in the germline V gene (reference sequence). CDR3 in amino acids: CASSNNNRVPELFF. DNA for the CDR3: TGTGCCAGCAGCAATAACAACCGGGTTCCTGAGCTGTTTTTT.

V gene TRBV7-9 combines with J gene TRBJ1-4, with 7 bases that match TRBD1. CDR3 length: 15 amino acids. J was trimmed by 4 bases and V by 5 bases; bases with no gene match: 7. Germline V gene data show CDR1 as SEHNR and CDR2 as FQNEAQ (reference sequence). Here the CDR3 DNA reads TGTGCCAGCAGCCCTACAGGGGCTTTTAATGAAAAACTGTTTTTT. It encodes CASSPTGAFNEKLFF.

This clone has just a few counts. This chain joins TRBV4-1 and TRBJ2-2; 12 bases match TRBD2. Germline V gene lookup returns CDR1 MGHRA and CDR2 YSYEKL. The CDR3 has 14 amino acids. Trimming took 3 bases from V and 11 from J; bases not matched to a gene: 4. The CDR3 coding sequence is TGCGCCAGCAGCCACCCGACTAGCGGGGGTGAGCTGTTTTTT. Translated: CASSHPTSGGELFF.

V usage is TRBV5-6 and J usage is TRBJ2-1; TRBD2 matches 12 bases. V shed 0 bases and J 4 bases; nucleotides not matched to a gene: 8. The CDR3 has 18 residues. Germline CDR1 reads SGHDT; CDR2 reads YYEEEE. The CDR3 here is CASSLVGLGTSGYNEQFF. As DNA, the CDR3 is TGTGCCAGCAGCTTGGTTGGACTAGGGACTAGCGGGTACAATGAGCAGTTCTTC.

The rearrangement links TRBV20-1 to TRBJ2-1; D remains ambiguous. With 3 bases removed from V and 6 bases from J, the gap between germline ends came to 9 bases. Germline CDR1 reads DFQATT; CDR2 reads SNEGSKA (reference sequence). The CDR3 covers 12 residues. In nucleotides, the CDR3 is TGCAGTGCTAGTCCCGGTTCCAATGAGCAGTTCTTC. Amino acid sequence: CSASPGSNEQFF.

This clone was seen a handful of times. The chain links TRBV10-3 to TRBJ2-5, with 9 bases that match TRBD1. There are 14 residues in the CDR3. The V gene's germline CDR1 is ENHRY and CDR2 SYGVKD. The V gene end was trimmed by 11 bases and the J gene end by 4 bases; junction bases not matched to a gene: 11. CDR3 DNA: TGTGCCGGGGCACCGACAGGGGGACGAGAGACCCAGTACTTC. Translation: CAGAPTGGRETQYF.

V usage is TRBV7-9 and J usage is TRBJ1-6, with D possibly being TRBD1 (6 bases). The CDR3 consists of 14 residues. The V and J ends lost 2 bases and 7 bases respectively, with 9 bases between them. Germline V gene data show CDR1 as SEHNR and CDR2 as FQNEAQ (reference sequence). As DNA, the CDR3 is TGTGCCAGCAGCTTACAGGGGACAAATTCACCCCTCCACTTT. Translation gives CASSLQGTNSPLHF.

The CDR3 DNA reads TGTGCCAGCAGCTCGCTTTCGAACAGGGGGCTGTTGGTCTATGGCTACACCTTC. This gives the protein CASSSLSNRGLLVYGYTF. The genes are TRBV7-9 and TRBJ1-2, with 9 bases that match TRBD1. With V trimmed by 4 bases and J by 4 bases, 16 bases remained unmatched. Germline V lookup: CDR1 SEHNR, CDR2 FQNEAQ (reference sequence). The CDR3 sequence is 18 residues long. Looking up the rest from reference TRBV7-9 and TRBJ1-2 gives the full variable domain: DTGVSQNPRHKITKRGQNVTFRCDPISEHNRLYWYRQTLGQGPEFLTYFQNEAQLEKSRLLSDRFSAERPKGSFSTLEIQRTEQGDSAMYLCASSSLSNRGLLVYGYTFGSGTRLTVV.

This rearrangement joins TRBV7-8 to TRBJ2-3, with TRBD1 matching over 8 bases. V gave up 5 bases and J gave up 6 bases; unmatched junction bases: 4. This CDR3 contains 13 residues. Germline V gene sequence: CDR1 SGHVS, CDR2 FQNEAQ. CDR3 in amino acids: CASSQGARDTQYF. CDR3 bases: TGTGCCAGCAGCCAGGGGGCGAGGGATACGCAGTATTTT.

The chain combines TRBV12-3 or TRBV12-4 with TRBJ2-5; 8 bases agree with TRBD2. This CDR3 contains 12 residues. J gave up 5 bases and V 6 bases, and 2 bases lay outside the gene matches. The DNA for the CDR3 is TGTGCCAGCAGGCGGGGGGCTGAGACCCAGTACTTC. Translated, it gives CASRRGAETQYF.

The rearrangement uses TRBV2 and TRBJ2-7, with D maybe TRBD1 (6 bases). The CDR3 sequence is 14 residues long. V was cut by 4 bases and J by 7 bases, with 17 bases left in between. The germline V gene has CDR1 SNHLY and CDR2 FYNNEI. The CDR3 region has the DNA TGTGCCAGCAGTGTGCAGGGGTCCTACGAGGAGCAGTACTTC. It is translated as CASSVQGSYEEQYF.